The sequence of this TCR beta chain was determined in a study of blood T cell repertoires in COVID-19. The overall study: The cDNA or gDNA used as material had been derived from T cells, B-cell-depleted T cells, or PBMCs.

Repertoires were generated with immunoSEQ multiplex PCR, while TCRdb's copy carries only in-frame clones and drops some. Here the sample spans roughly 84,000 clones, approximately 80% being singletons. The trim removed 2 bases at V and 2 bases at J, leaving 7 bases unmatched. Per germline, CDR1 SGHRS and CDR2 YFSETQ. This CDR3 is built from 16 residues. V gene TRBV5-1 combines with J gene TRBJ2-3; 8 bases line up with TRBD2. This clonotype was obtained from a man at least 80 years old with active or convalescent COVID-19. The sequencing sample was made of peripheral blood. CDR3 in amino acids: CASSFQAGVPTDTQYF. Written as DNA, the CDR3 is TGCGCCAGCAGCTTCCAAGCGGGGGTCCCCACAGATACGCAGTATTTT.